These 2 T cell receptor beta chains came from one sample sequenced in a study of lymphopenia after photon versus proton radiotherapy. Data came from immunoSEQ multiplex PCR; TCRdb stores just in-frame clones and leaves some out. The sample records around 19,000 clones, under 95% being singletons. Here the sequenced sample was peripheral blood, taken from a patient treated with photon-based radiotherapy. The receptors here all came from a woman between 40 and 50 years old with cholangiocarcinoma.

This chain connects TRBV6-6 to TRBJ2-7; D gene unclear. The CDR3 consists of 12 residues. The V gene lost 6 bases and the J gene lost 4 bases, with 10 bases spanning the gap. Germline CDR1 and CDR2: MNHNY and SVGAGI (reference sequence). CDR3 sequence (DNA): TGTGCCAGCAGAGGTCTCGGGTACGAGCAGTACTTC. Translated, it gives CASRGLGYEQYF.

This clone was counted once. The V and J genes are TRBV27 and TRBJ1-2, with D possibly TRBD1 on 6 matching bases. The germline CDR1 and CDR2 sequences are MNHEY and SMNVEV (reference sequence). Trimming left V 4 bases short and J 4 bases short, with 13 bases between. The CDR3 loop spans 14 amino acids. This CDR3 is CASSSQDRRYGYTF. The CDR3 coding sequence is TGTGCCAGCAGTTCACAGGACAGACGCTATGGCTACACCTTC.